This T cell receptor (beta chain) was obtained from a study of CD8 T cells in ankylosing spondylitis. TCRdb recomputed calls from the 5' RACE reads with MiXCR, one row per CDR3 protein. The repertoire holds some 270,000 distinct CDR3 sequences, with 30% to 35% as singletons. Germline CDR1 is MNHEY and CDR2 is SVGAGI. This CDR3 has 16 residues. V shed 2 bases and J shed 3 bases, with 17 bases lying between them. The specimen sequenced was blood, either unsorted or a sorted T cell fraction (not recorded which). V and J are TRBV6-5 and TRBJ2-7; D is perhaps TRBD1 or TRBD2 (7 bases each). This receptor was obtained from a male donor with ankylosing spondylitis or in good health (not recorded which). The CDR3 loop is CASSYKVGGGNYEQYF. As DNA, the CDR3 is TGTGCCAGCAGTTACAAGGTGGGAGGGGGCAACTACGAGCAGTACTTC.